This TCR beta chain was documented in a study of blood T cell repertoires in COVID-19. Some clones are missing from TCRdb's copy, which holds only in-frame ones; the method was immunoSEQ multiplex PCR. The sample has around 380,000 clones, roughly 77% seen once. The germline CDR1 and CDR2 sequences are SNHLY and FYNNEI. There are 13 residues in the CDR3. V lost 7 bases to trimming and J lost 6 bases; unmatched junction nucleotides: 9. The origin of this receptor is a human donor with acute or convalescent COVID-19. The donor label of this sample is uncertain. The V gene is TRBV2, the J gene TRBJ2-7, with 7 bases matching TRBD2. The sample taken for sequencing was peripheral blood. The CDR3: CASTTGTTVEQYF. CDR3 nucleotides: TGTGCCAGCACCACCGGGACTACCGTCGAGCAGTACTTC.